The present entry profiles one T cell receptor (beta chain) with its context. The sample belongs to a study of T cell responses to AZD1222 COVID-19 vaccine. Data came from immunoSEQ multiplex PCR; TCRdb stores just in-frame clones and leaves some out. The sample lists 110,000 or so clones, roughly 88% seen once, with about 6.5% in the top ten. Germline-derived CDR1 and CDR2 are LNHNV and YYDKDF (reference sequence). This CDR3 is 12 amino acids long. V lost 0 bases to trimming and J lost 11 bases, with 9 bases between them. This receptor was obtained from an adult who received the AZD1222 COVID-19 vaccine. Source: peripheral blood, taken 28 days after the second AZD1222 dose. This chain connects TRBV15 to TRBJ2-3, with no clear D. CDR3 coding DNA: TGTGCCACCAGCAGAGATCAGGACCGGCAGTATTTT. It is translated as CATSRDQDRQYF.